Listed below are T cell receptor beta chains from one sample, sequenced in a study of CD8 T cells in ankylosing spondylitis. TCRdb re-called the 5' RACE reads through MiXCR, storing one row per CDR3 protein. The sample has roughly 470,000 distinct CDR3 sequences; roughly 26% are singletons. The sequenced sample was blood, either unsorted or a sorted T cell fraction (not recorded which). These receptors originate from a male donor with ankylosing spondylitis. CDR3s include the opening cysteine and the closing phenylalanine or tryptophan. D genes are given only for firm matches. Some rows mark clone size as missing; the rest say once, few, many or name a class of expanded clone.

>TRBJ2-1|TRBV18|TRBD1|few
CASSPTGGATRNEQFF
TGTGCCAGCTCGCCAACAGGGGGCGCAACGAGGAATGAGCAGTTCTTC
>TRBJ2-1|TRBV6-1|-|-
CASSEGSSSYNEQFF
TGTGCCAGCAGCGAGGGGTCAAGCTCCTACAATGAGCAGTTCTTC
>TRBJ2-1|TRBV24-1|-|few
CATSDYRHSNEQFF
TGTGCCACCAGTGATTACCGACATAGCAATGAGCAGTTCTTC
>TRBJ2-1|TRBV4-1|-|-
CASSQGGSFRPHEQFF
TGCGCCAGCAGCCAAGGTGGGTCTTTCAGGCCCCATGAGCAGTTCTTC
>TRBJ2-1|TRBV5-1|TRBD2|-
CASSLRTSGAYNEQFF
TGCGCCAGCAGCTTGAGGACTAGTGGCGCGTACAATGAGCAGTTCTTC
>TRBJ2-1|TRBV14|TRBD2|many
CASSQVSSGRGEQFF
TGTGCCAGCAGCCAAGTATCTAGCGGGAGAGGTGAGCAGTTCTTC
>TRBJ2-2|TRBV27|-|few
CASSLEGGRSNTGELFF
TGTGCCAGCAGTTTAGAGGGGGGCAGGTCGAACACCGGGGAGCTGTTTTTT
>TRBJ2-1|TRBV10-3|-|-
CAITRDSSYNEQFF
TGTGCCATCACCCGGGATAGCTCCTACAATGAGCAGTTCTTC
>TRBJ2-5|TRBV20-1|-|many
CSARAGTLETQYF
TGCAGTGCTAGAGCCGGGACACTGGAGACCCAGTACTTC
>TRBJ1-1|TRBV12-3/TRBV12-4|-|-
CASSPLTQDTEAFF
TGTGCCAGCAGTCCCCTGACCCAGGACACTGAAGCTTTCTTT
>TRBJ2-1|TRBV5-1|TRBD2|many
CASSPRTSGHNEQFF
TGCGCCAGCAGCCCGAGGACTAGCGGTCACAATGAGCAGTTCTTC
>TRBJ2-5|TRBV24-1|-|-
CATSPGQNRETQYF
TGTGCCACCAGTCCCGGACAGAACCGAGAGACCCAGTACTTC
>TRBJ2-5|TRBV24-1|-|few
CATSDTSSSQETQYF
TGTGCCACCAGTGATACCTCTTCCAGTCAAGAGACCCAGTACTTC
>TRBJ2-2|TRBV7-9|-|few
CASSLVFNTGELFF
TGTGCCAGCAGCTTAGTCTTTAACACCGGGGAGCTGTTTTTT
>TRBJ1-5|TRBV15|-|-
CATSSGPVRQPQHF
TGTGCCACCAGCAGTGGACCGGTTCGTCAGCCCCAGCATTTT
>TRBJ2-7|TRBV3-1|-|few
CASSQIRQATYEQYF
TGTGCCAGCAGCCAAATCCGACAGGCAACCTACGAGCAGTACTTC
>TRBJ2-5|TRBV24-1|-|few
CATSDPTTTYQETQYF
TGTGCCACCAGTGACCCCACGACTACCTACCAAGAGACCCAGTACTTC
>TRBJ2-3|TRBV20-1|-|few
CSAADRWYGDTQYF
TGCAGTGCTGCAGACAGGTGGTACGGGGATACGCAGTATTTT
>TRBJ2-7|TRBV20-1|-|few
CSAIRGLDLEQYF
TGCAGTGCAATAAGGGGTTTGGATCTCGAGCAGTACTTC
>TRBJ2-5|TRBV7-2|-|-
CASSRAIQETQYF
TGTGCCAGCAGCCGAGCTATCCAAGAGACCCAGTACTTC
>TRBJ2-5|TRBV20-1|TRBD2|few
CSARRPSGSTETQYF
TGCAGTGCCCGACGGCCTAGCGGGAGTACCGAGACCCAGTACTTC
>TRBJ1-2|TRBV11-2|-|few
CASSLISGVKSGYTF
TGTGCCAGCAGCTTAATCTCAGGGGTGAAATCTGGCTACACCTTC
>TRBJ2-7|TRBV5-5|-|-
CASSLAGNSLYEQYF
TGTGCCAGCAGCTTGGCCGGGAACAGCCTCTACGAGCAGTACTTC
>TRBJ1-6|TRBV7-9|TRBD1|-
CASNVQGGTLGSPLHF
TGTGCCAGCAACGTCCAGGGGGGAACCCTCGGGTCACCCCTCCACTTT
>TRBJ2-3|TRBV24-1|TRBD2|-
CATSDPGGDGTDTQYF
TGTGCCACCAGTGACCCGGGAGGGGACGGCACAGATACGCAGTATTTT
>TRBJ1-5|TRBV6-6|-|-
CAVQRVNNQPQHF
TGTGCCGTTCAGAGGGTAAACAATCAGCCCCAGCATTTT
>TRBJ2-7|TRBV20-1|-|-
CSAQDRRETLYEQYF
TGCAGTGCTCAAGACAGGCGGGAGACCCTCTACGAGCAGTACTTC
>TRBJ1-1|TRBV11-1|-|-
CASSLVVGYTEAFF
TGTGCCAGCAGCTTAGTGGTCGGATACACTGAAGCTTTCTTT
>TRBJ2-2|TRBV5-1|TRBD2|-
CASSRTSGPTGELFF
TGCGCCAGCAGCAGGACTAGCGGTCCTACCGGGGAGCTGTTTTTT
>TRBJ2-5|TRBV15|-|-
CATSRELGATQYF
TGTGCCACCAGCAGAGAATTGGGTGCGACCCAGTACTTC
>TRBJ2-1|TRBV19|-|many
CASSITRDNEQFF
TGTGCCAGTAGTATCACGAGGGACAATGAGCAGTTCTTC
>TRBJ2-1|TRBV5-1|-|few
CASSSSGSPYNEQFF
TGCGCCAGCAGCTCCTCCGGGTCACCCTACAATGAGCAGTTCTTC
>TRBJ1-1|TRBV6-1|-|few
CASSRLRSGDTEAFF
TGTGCCAGCAGTCGACTCCGCTCTGGGGACACTGAAGCTTTCTTT
>TRBJ1-3|TRBV6-1|-|-
CASSEGFSGNTIYF
TGTGCCAGCAGTGAAGGTTTCTCTGGAAACACCATATATTTT
>TRBJ2-3|TRBV11-2|-|few
CASSPSSPWDTQYF
TGTGCCAGCAGCCCGTCTAGCCCCTGGGATACGCAGTATTTT
>TRBJ2-3|TRBV7-9|TRBD2|-
CASSLGTAGYTDTQYF
TGTGCCAGCAGCTTGGGCACAGCGGGATACACAGATACGCAGTATTTT
>TRBJ1-5|TRBV29-1|-|-
CSVSGTPSNQPQHF
TGCAGCGTGTCCGGGACGCCTAGCAATCAGCCCCAGCATTTT
>TRBJ1-5|TRBV30|-|-
CAWSAGSNQPQHF
TGTGCCTGGAGTGCAGGGTCCAATCAGCCCCAGCATTTT
>TRBJ1-4|TRBV2|TRBD1|few
CASVQGASEKLFF
TGTGCCAGCGTCCAGGGGGCGAGTGAAAAACTGTTTTTT
>TRBJ2-1|TRBV20-1|-|-
CSARDRDEQFF
TGCAGTGCTAGAGATAGGGATGAGCAGTTCTTC
>TRBJ2-3|TRBV20-1|-|few
CSARGPTDTQYF
TGCAGTGCTCGCGGGCCTACAGATACGCAGTATTTT
>TRBJ2-3|TRBV16|TRBD2|once
CASSQFAGGADTQYF
TGTGCCAGCAGCCAATTTGCGGGAGGGGCGGATACGCAGTATTTT
>TRBJ2-3|TRBV7-9|-|many
CASSENMGDTQYF
TGTGCCAGCAGCGAAAATATGGGGGATACGCAGTATTTT
>TRBJ2-5|TRBV11-2|-|few
CASSLESGTQYF
TGTGCCAGCAGCTTAGAGAGTGGGACCCAGTACTTC
>TRBJ1-1|TRBV29-1|-|few
CSGSRVSNTEAFF
TGCAGCGGCTCCAGGGTTTCGAACACTGAAGCTTTCTTT
>TRBJ2-5|TRBV20-1|-|-
CSASGGGRETQYF
TGCAGTGCTAGCGGTGGCGGTAGGGAGACCCAGTACTTC
>TRBJ2-1|TRBV21-1|-|-
CASSLNRIPYNEQFF
TGTGCCAGCAGCCTTAATAGGATTCCCTACAATGAGCAGTTCTTC
>TRBJ2-1|TRBV3-1|TRBD2|once
CASSQLFMGGPGKQFF
TGTGCCAGCAGCCAACTGTTTATGGGAGGGCCGGGGAAGCAGTTCTTC
>TRBJ2-1|TRBV20-1|TRBD1|-
CSATTGTGARNEQFF
TGCAGTGCTACCACCGGGACAGGGGCTCGGAATGAGCAGTTCTTC
>TRBJ1-2|TRBV6-4|-|-
CASSPGGAGGYTF
TGTGCCAGCAGCCCTGGAGGGGCCGGGGGCTACACCTTC
>TRBJ2-1|TRBV5-1|-|few
CASSLEGVIEQFF
TGCGCCAGCAGCTTGGAAGGCGTCATTGAGCAGTTCTTC
>TRBJ2-1|TRBV7-2|-|-
CASSTQGGTAGEQFF
TGTGCCAGCAGCACCCAGGGGGGGACCGCAGGCGAGCAGTTCTTC
>TRBJ2-3|TRBV12-3/TRBV12-4|-|many
CASRRAGSTDTQYF
TGTGCCAGCAGACGAGCGGGCAGCACAGATACGCAGTATTTT